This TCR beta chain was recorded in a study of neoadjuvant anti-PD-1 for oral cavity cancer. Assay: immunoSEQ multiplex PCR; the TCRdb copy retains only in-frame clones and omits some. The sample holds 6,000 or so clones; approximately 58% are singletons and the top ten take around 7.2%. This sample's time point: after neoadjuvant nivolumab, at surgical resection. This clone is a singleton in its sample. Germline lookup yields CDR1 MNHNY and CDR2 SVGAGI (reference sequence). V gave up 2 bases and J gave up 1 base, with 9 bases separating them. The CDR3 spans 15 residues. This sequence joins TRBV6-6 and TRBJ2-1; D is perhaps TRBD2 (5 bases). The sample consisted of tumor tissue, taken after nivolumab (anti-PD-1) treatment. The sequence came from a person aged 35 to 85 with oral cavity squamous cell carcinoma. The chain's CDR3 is CASSYSGSSYNEQFF. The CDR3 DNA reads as TGTGCCAGCAGTTACAGTGGGAGTTCCTACAATGAGCAGTTCTTC.